These 9 T cell receptor beta chains were all obtained from the same sample, sequenced in a study of metastatic and nonmetastatic thyroid tumors. MiXCR reprocessed the PCR reads for TCRdb. The data show roughly 59,000 clones, under 20% seen once. Thyroid surgery was performed in patients who had received no treatment beforehand. Sequencing used blood. These receptor sequences come from a male donor with papillary thyroid cancer or a benign thyroid nodule (not recorded which). Some clones in this sample may be carry-over from other donors' samples.

The chain joins TRBV7-2 to TRBJ2-7; 8 nucleotides match TRBD1. J lost 5 bases, V lost 8 bases, and 11 bases had no gene match. The germline V gene encodes CDR1 SGHTA and CDR2 FQGNSA. This CDR3 has 14 amino acids. The CDR3 protein is CASAAGQAPHEQYF. DNA of the CDR3: TGTGCCAGCGCCGCGGGACAGGCCCCCCACGAGCAGTACTTC.

There are a few counts of this clone. Distinct nucleotide sequences in the sample also encode this CDR3. This sequence joins TRBV11-1 and TRBJ2-3, with D perhaps TRBD1 (5 bases). Trimming removed 7 bases at V and 4 bases at J, with 21 bases between. CDR1 is SGHAT and CDR2 is FQDESV in the germline V gene (reference sequence). The CDR3 runs to 16 residues. The CDR3 loop reads CASNNPLTSRADTQYF. The CDR3 nucleotides read TGTGCCAGCAACAACCCACTGACCTCCAGGGCAGATACGCAGTATTTT.

This clone was counted many times. V and J are TRBV7-3 and TRBJ2-1, with 8 bases lining up with TRBD2. The germline V gene encodes CDR1 SGHTA and CDR2 FQGTGA. The CDR3 loop spans 15 amino acids. Trimming at V came to 1 base and at J to 1 base, leaving 0 bases not matched to a gene. DNA of the CDR3: TGTGCCAGCAGCTTAAGCGGGAGGTCCTACAATGAGCAGTTCTTC. Its translation is CASSLSGRSYNEQFF.

This clone has at least ten counts. The chain links TRBV30 to TRBJ2-7; D is ambiguous. This CDR3 has 14 amino acids. Germline CDR1 is GTSNPN and CDR2 is SVGIG (reference sequence). The V and J ends lost 0 bases and 5 bases respectively, with 14 bases between them. CDR3 amino acids: CAWSVLGFVDEQYF. The CDR3 DNA is TGTGCCTGGAGTGTTCTAGGGTTCGTAGACGAGCAGTACTTC.

This clone was seen ten or more times. V and J are TRBV27 and TRBJ1-6; 7 bases match TRBD1. This CDR3 has 18 residues. Trimming took 1 base from V and 9 from J; bases not matched to a gene: 15. Germline V gives CDR1 MNHEY, CDR2 SMNVEV (reference sequence). This CDR3 reads CASSLYPPRQGGISPLHF. Written as DNA, the CDR3 is TGTGCCAGCAGTTTATACCCCCCACGACAGGGTGGAATTTCACCCCTCCACTTT.

This clone was seen repeatedly, ten times or more. The chain employs TRBV6-1 and TRBJ1-6; D uncertain. V lost 8 bases, J lost 7 bases, and 9 bases lay in between. There are 12 residues in the CDR3. Germline CDR1 reads MNHNS; CDR2 reads SASEGT. In DNA, the CDR3 is TGTGCCAGCGGACGAGGGAATTCACCCCTCCACTTT. It codes for CASGRGNSPLHF.

The CDR3 bases are TGTGCCAGCAGCCAACTAGCGGTGGACTTCAACAATGAGCAGTTCTTC. It encodes CASSQLAVDFNNEQFF. V gene TRBV4-2 combines with J gene TRBJ2-1; 7 bases fit TRBD2. Germline V gene data show CDR1 as LGHNA and CDR2 as YNFKEQ. The trim removed 2 bases at V and 5 bases at J, leaving 9 bases unmatched. This CDR3 comprises 16 residues.

With regard to this clone: This may come from a read error, since a much larger clone is one base off. The V and J genes are TRBV9 and TRBJ2-7, with 7 bases lining up with TRBD1. The CDR3 has 15 residues. The germline gives CDR1 SGDLS, CDR2 YYNGEE. The CDR3 sequence is CASIVGAGGNYEQYF. As DNA, the CDR3 is TGTGCCAGCATCGTAGGAGCAGGGGGTAACTACGAGCAGTACTTC.

This clone was found many times. The CDR3 bases are TGTGCCAGCAGCTCCAGGACAGGGGTTGAAAAACTGTTTTTT. Its translation is CASSSRTGVEKLFF. J is TRBJ1-4 and V is TRBV7-8, with 9 nucleotides matching TRBD1. V gave up 4 bases and J gave up 7 bases; unmatched junction bases: 4. The CDR3 has 14 amino acids. Germline V gives CDR1 SGHVS, CDR2 FQNEAQ.